The 2 T cell receptor beta chains reported below all come from one sample, sequenced in a study of early T cells in non-severe SARS-CoV-2 infection. One entry per CDR3 protein results from TCRdb running MiXCR on the 5' RACE reads. The sample has around 82,000 distinct CDR3 sequences, approximately 12% seen once; the top ten hold about 3.5%. The specimen sequenced was whole blood. The receptors shown here come from an adult who was a healthcare worker with PCR-confirmed SARS-CoV-2 infection or an uninfected control (not recorded which).

This clonotype has a count of ten or more. The chain recombines TRBV5-1 with TRBJ2-5; D uncertain. The germline CDR1 and CDR2 sequences are SGHRS and YFSETQ. V lost 0 bases and J lost 2, with 11 bases in between. The CDR3 is 15 residues long. The CDR3 DNA reads as TGCGCCAGCAGCTTGGGGCTAGATCGACAAGAGACCCAGTACTTC. Translated: CASSLGLDRQETQYF.

This clonotype was detected only a few times. The chain recombines TRBV11-1 with TRBJ2-6; D gene uncertain. V was trimmed by 3 bases and J by 4 bases, leaving 7 bases between them. CDR1 is SGHAT, CDR2 FQDESV, per germline (reference sequence). CDR3 size: 14 residues. For the CDR3, the DNA is TGTGCCAGCAGCTTCCTTGGCGGGGCCAACGTCCTGACTTTC. Its protein is CASSFLGGANVLTF.